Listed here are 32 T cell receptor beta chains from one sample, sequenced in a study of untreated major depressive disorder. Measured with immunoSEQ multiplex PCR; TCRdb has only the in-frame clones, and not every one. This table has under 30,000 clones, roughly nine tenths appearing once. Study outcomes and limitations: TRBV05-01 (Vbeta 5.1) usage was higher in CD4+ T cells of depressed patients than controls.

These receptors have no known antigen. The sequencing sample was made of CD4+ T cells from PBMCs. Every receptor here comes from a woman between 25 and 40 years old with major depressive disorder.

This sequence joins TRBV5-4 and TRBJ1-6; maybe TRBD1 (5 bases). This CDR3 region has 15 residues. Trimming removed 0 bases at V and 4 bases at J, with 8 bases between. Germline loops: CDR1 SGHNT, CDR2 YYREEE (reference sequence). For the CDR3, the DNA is TGTGCCAGCAGCTTGGCCGGGGGATATAATTCACCCCTCCACTTT. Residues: CASSLAGGYNSPLHF.

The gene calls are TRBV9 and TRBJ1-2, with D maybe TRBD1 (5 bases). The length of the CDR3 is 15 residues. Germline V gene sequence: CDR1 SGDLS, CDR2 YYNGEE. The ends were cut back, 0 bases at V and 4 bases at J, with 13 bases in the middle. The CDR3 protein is CASSVEEWQGYGYTF. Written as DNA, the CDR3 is TGTGCCAGCAGCGTAGAGGAGTGGCAGGGCTATGGCTACACCTTC.

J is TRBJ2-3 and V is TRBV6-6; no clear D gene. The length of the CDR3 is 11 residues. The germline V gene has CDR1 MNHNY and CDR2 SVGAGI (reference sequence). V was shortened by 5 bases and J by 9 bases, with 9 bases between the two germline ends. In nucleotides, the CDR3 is TGTGCCAGCAGTCCCTCAGGAACGCAGTATTTT. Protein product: CASSPSGTQYF.

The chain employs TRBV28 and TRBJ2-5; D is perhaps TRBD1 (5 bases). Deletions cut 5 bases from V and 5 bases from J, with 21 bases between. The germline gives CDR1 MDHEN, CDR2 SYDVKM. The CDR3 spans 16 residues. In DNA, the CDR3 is TGTGCCAGCAGTCCAGGCCAGGGTGGAGTAGGGGAGACCCAGTACTTC. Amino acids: CASSPGQGGVGETQYF.

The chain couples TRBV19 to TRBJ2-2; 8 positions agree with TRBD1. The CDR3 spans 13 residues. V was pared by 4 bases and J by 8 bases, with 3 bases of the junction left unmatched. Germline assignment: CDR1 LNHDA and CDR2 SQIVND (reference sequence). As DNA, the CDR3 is TGTGCCAGTAGTAGACAGGGGATAGGGGAGCTGTTTTTT. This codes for CASSRQGIGELFF. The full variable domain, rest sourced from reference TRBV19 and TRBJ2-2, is DGGITQSPKYLFRKEGQNVTLSCEQNLNHDAMYWYRQDPGQGLRLIYYSQIVNDFQKGDIAEGYSVSREKKESFPLTVTSAQKNPTAFYLCASSRQGIGELFFGEGSRLTVL.

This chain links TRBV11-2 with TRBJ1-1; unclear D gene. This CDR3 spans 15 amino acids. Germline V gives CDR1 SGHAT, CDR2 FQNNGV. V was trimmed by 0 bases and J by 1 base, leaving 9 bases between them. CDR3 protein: CASSLDPSPNTEAFF. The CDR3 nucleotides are TGTGCCAGCAGCTTAGATCCGAGCCCGAACACTGAAGCTTTCTTT.

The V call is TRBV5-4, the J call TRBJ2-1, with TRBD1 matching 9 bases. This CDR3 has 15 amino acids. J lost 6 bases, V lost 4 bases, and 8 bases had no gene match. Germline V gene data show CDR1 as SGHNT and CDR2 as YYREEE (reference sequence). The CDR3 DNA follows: TGTGCCAGCAGCCAAAGGGACAGGGTGACCAATGAGCAGTTCTTC. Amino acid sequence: CASSQRDRVTNEQFF.

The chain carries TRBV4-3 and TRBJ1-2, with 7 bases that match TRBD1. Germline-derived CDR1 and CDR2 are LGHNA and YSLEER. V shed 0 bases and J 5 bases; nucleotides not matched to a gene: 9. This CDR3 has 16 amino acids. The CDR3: CASSQDHGQGVYGYTF. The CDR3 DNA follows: TGCGCCAGCAGCCAAGATCATGGGCAGGGGGTATATGGCTACACCTTC.

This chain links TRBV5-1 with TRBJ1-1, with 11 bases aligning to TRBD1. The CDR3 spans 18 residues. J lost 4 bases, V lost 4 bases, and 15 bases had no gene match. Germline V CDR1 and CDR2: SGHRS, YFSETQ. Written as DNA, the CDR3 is TGCGCCAGCAGCCTAACGGACAGGGGGCATGGAAGGGCCACTGAAGCTTTCTTT. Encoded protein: CASSLTDRGHGRATEAFF.

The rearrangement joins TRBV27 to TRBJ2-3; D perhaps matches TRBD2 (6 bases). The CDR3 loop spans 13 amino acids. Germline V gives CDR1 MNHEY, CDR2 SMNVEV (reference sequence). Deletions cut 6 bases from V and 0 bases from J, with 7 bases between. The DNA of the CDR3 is TGTGCCAGCAGGGCGGGGAGCACAGATACGCAGTATTTT. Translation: CASRAGSTDTQYF.

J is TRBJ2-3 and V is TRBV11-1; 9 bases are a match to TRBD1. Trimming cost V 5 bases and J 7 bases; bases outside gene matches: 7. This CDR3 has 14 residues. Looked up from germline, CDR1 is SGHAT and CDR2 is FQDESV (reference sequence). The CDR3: CASSPGQGLNTQYF. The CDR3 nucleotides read TGTGCCAGCAGCCCGGGACAGGGCTTGAATACGCAGTATTTT.

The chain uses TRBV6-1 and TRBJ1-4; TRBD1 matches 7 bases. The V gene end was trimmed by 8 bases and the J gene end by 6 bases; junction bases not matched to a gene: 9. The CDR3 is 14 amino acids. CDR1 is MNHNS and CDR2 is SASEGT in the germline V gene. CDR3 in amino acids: CASRPGTADEKLFF. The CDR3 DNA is TGTGCCAGCCGACCAGGGACAGCGGATGAAAAACTGTTTTTT.

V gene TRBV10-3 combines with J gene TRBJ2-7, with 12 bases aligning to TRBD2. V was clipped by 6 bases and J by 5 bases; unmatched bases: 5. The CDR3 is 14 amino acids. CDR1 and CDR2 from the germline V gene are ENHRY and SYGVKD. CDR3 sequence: CAISGTSGSDEQYF. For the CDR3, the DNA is TGTGCCATCAGCGGGACTAGCGGGTCCGACGAGCAGTACTTC.

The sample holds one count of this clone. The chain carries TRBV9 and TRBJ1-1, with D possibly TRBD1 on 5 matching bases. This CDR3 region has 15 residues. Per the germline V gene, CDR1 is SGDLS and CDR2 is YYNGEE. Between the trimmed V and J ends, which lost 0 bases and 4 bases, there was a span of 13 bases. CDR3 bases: TGTGCCAGCAGCGTAGGAGGGTACGGGGGCACTGAAGCTTTCTTT. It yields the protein CASSVGGYGGTEAFF.

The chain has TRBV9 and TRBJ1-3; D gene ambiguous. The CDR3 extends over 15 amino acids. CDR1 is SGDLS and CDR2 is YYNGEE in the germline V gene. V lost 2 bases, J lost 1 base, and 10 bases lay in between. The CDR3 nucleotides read TGTGCCAGCAGCGTGAGTGGGGAGTCTGGAAACACCATATATTTT. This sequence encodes CASSVSGESGNTIYF.

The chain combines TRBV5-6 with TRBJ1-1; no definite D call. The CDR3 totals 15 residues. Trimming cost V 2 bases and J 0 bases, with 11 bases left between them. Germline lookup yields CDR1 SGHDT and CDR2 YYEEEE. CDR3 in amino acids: CASSFRARLNTEAFF. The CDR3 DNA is TGTGCCAGCAGCTTTCGGGCCCGTCTGAACACTGAAGCTTTCTTT.

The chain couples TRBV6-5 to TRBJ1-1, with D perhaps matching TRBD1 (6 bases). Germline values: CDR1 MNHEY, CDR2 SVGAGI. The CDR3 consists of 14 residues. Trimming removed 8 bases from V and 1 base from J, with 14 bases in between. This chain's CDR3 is CASYKGGTNTEAFF. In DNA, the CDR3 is TGTGCCAGCTACAAAGGGGGGACGAACACTGAAGCTTTCTTT.

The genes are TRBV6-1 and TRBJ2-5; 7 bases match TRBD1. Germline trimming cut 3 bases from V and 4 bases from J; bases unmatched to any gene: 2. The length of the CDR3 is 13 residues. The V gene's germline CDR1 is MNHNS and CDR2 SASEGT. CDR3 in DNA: TGTGCCAGCAGTGAGACAGGGTTAGAGACCCAGTACTTC. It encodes CASSETGLETQYF.

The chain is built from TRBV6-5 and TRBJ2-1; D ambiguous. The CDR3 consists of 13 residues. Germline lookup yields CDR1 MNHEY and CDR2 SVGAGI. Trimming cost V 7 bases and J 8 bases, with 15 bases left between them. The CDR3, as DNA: TGTGCCAGCACCTCCCAGCTTGGGTATGAGCAGTTCTTC. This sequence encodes CASTSQLGYEQFF.

CDR3 DNA sequence: TGTGCCAGCAGCCAGGACAGGGGACGTTCACCCCTCCACTTT. Its translation is CASSQDRGRSPLHF. The chain is built from TRBV5-6 and TRBJ1-6; TRBD1 aligns across 9 bases. The CDR3 sequence is 14 residues long. V shed 4 bases and J 9 bases; nucleotides not matched to a gene: 5. CDR1 SGHDT and CDR2 YYEEEE come from the germline V gene.

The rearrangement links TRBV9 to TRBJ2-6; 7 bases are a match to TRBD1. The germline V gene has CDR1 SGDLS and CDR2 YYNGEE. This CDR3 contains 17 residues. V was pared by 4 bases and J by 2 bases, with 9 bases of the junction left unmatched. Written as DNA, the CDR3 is TGTGCCAGCAGCCAAGGGCAGGGGGTGGCTGGGGCCAACGTCCTGACTTTC. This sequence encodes CASSQGQGVAGANVLTF.

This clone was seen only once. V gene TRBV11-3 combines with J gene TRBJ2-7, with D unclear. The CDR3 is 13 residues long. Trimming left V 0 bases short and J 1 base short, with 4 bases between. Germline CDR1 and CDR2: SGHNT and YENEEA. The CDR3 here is CASSLDGSYEQYF. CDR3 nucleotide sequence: TGTGCCAGCAGCTTAGACGGGTCCTACGAGCAGTACTTC. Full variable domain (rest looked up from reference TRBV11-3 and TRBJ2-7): EAGVVQSPRYKIIEKKQPVAFWCNPISGHNTLYWYLQNLGQGPELLIRYENEEAVDDSQLPKDRFSAERLKGVDSTLKIQPAELGDSAVYLCASSLDGSYEQYFGPGTRLTVT.

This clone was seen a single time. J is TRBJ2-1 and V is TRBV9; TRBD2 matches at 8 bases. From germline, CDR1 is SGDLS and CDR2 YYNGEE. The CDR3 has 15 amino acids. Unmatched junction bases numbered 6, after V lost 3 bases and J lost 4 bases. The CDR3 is CASSGGPSGYNEQFF. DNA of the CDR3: TGTGCCAGCAGCGGTGGGCCTAGCGGGTACAATGAGCAGTTCTTC.

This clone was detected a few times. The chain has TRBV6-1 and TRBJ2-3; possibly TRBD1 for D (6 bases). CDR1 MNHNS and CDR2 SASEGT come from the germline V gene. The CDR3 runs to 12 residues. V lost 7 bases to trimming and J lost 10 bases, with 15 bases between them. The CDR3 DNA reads TGTGCCAGCACCCTGGACAGACGCGCGCAGTATTTT. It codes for CASTLDRRAQYF.

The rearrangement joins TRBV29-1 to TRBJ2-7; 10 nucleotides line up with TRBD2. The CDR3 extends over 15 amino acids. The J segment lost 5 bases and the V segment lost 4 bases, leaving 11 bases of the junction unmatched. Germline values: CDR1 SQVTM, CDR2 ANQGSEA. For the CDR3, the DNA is TGCAGCGTTGCTAAGCGGGAGGGTGGCGTGAACGAGCAGTACTTC. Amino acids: CSVAKREGGVNEQYF.

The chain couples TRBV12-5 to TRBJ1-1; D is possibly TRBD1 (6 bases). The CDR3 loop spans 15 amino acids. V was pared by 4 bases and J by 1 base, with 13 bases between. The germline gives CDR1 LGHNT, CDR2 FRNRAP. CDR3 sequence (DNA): TGTGCTAGTGGTTCCGACCCGGGACAGAACACTGAAGCTTTCTTT. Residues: CASGSDPGQNTEAFF.

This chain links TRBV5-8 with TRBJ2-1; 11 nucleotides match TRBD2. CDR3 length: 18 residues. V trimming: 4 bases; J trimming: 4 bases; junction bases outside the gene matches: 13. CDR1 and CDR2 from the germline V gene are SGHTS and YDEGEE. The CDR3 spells CASSRSVRLAGPYNEQFF. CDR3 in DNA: TGTGCCAGCAGCAGGTCGGTTCGACTAGCGGGACCGTACAATGAGCAGTTCTTC.

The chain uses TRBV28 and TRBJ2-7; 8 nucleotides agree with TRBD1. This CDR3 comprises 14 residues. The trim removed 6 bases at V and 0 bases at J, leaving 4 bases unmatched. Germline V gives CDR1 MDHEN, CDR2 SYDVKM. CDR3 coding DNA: TGTGCCAGCAGACGACAGGGGAGCTCCTACGAGCAGTACTTC. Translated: CASRRQGSSYEQYF. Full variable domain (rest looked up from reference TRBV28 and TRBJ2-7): DVKVTQSSRYLVKRTGEKVFLECVQDMDHENMFWYRQDPGLGLRLIYFSYDVKMKEKGDIPEGYSVSREKKERFSLILESASTNQTSMYLCASRRQGSSYEQYFGPGTRLTVT.

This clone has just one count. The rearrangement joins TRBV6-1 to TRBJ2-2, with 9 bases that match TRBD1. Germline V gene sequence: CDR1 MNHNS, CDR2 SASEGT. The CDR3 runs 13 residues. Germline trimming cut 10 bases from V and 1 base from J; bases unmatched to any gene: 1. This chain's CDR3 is CATDRGNTGELFF. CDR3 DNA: TGTGCCACGGACAGGGGGAACACCGGGGAGCTGTTTTTT.

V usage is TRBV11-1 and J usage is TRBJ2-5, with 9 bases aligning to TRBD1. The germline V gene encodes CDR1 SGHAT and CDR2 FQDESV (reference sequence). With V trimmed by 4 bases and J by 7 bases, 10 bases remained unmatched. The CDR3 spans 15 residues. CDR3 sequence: CASSSRDREEGTQYF. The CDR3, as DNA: TGTGCCAGCAGCTCAAGGGACAGGGAGGAGGGGACCCAGTACTTC.

The DNA of the CDR3 is TGTGCCAGCAGTGAGCCGGGAGCGGGAAACACCATATATTTT. Protein sequence: CASSEPGAGNTIYF. The gene calls are TRBV6-1 and TRBJ1-3; D call uncertain. The CDR3 is made up of 14 amino acids. CDR1 and CDR2 (germline): MNHNS, SASEGT. V dropped 3 bases and J dropped 4 bases, with 10 bases sitting between them.

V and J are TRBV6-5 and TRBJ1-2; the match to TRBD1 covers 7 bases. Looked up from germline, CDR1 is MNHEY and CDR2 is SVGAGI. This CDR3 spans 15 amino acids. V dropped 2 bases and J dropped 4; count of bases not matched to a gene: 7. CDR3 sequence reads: CASSYRPGGGYGYTF. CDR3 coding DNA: TGTGCCAGCAGTTACCGTCCAGGGGGGGGCTATGGCTACACCTTC.